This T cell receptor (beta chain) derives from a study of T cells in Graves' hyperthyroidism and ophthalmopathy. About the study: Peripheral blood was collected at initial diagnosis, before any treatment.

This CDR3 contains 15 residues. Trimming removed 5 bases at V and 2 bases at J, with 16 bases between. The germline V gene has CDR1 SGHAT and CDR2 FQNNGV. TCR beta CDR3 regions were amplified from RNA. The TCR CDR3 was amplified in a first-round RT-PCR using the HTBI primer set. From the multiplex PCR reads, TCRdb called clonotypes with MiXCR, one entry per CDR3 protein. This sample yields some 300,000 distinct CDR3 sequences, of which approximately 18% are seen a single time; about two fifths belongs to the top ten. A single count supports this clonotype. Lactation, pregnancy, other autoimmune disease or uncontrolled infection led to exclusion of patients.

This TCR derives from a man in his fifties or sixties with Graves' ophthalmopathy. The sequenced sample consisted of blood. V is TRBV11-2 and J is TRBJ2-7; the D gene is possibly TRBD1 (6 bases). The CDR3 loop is CASSQDETGTYEQYF. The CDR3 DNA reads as TGTGCCAGCAGCCAAGATGAAACAGGGACCTACGAGCAGTACTTC.